A single sample is the source of the 2 T cell receptor beta chains below, sequenced in a study of blood T cells in healthy people across ages. The use of a sample-barcoded 5' primer and a J-beta primer mix characterized a second PCR of roughly 6 to 12 cycles. TCRdb re-called the 5' RACE reads through MiXCR, storing one row per CDR3 protein. The data hold hundreds of thousands of distinct CDR3 sequences, with more than 20% observed a single time. The source material was blood. These receptors all stem from a man aged 65 to 85 in good health.

The chain joins TRBV2 to TRBJ1-4; 9 bases are shared with TRBD1. J lost 3 bases, V lost 6 bases, and 5 bases had no gene match. Per the germline V gene, CDR1 is SNHLY and CDR2 is FYNNEI. The CDR3 loop spans 15 amino acids. The CDR3, as DNA: TGTGCCAGCAGAACAGGGGGCTCAGCTAATGAAAAACTGTTTTTT. Translating it yields CASRTGGSANEKLFF.

The V gene is TRBV28, the J gene TRBJ2-3; 8 nucleotides align to TRBD2. Trimming removed 5 bases from V and 1 base from J; junction bases left unmatched: 11. Germline values: CDR1 MDHEN, CDR2 SYDVKM. This CDR3 is built from 17 residues. This chain's CDR3 is CASSAGGPGRGTDTQYF. CDR3 sequence (DNA): TGTGCCAGCAGTGCGGGGGGCCCGGGAAGGGGCACAGATACGCAGTATTTT.